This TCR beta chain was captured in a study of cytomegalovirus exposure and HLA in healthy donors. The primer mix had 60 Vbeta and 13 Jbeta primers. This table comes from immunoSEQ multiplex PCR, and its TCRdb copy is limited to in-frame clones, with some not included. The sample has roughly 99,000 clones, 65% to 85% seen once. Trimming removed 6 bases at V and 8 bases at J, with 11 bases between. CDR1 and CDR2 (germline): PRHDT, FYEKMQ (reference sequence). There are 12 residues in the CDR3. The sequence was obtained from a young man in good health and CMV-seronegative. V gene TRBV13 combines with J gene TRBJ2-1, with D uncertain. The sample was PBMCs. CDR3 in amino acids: CASSISRYEQFF. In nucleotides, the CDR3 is TGTGCCAGCAGTATAAGCCGCTATGAGCAGTTCTTC.